The 11 T cell receptor beta chains listed next were all sequenced from one sample in a study of blood T cell repertoires in COVID-19 (dated by TCRdb to about 2020). Library preparation was by the immunoSEQ multiplex PCR assay. TCRdb re-hosts the immuneACCESS table, in-frame sequences only. Its copies lack some clones; in the studies checked, an unresolved V gene accounts for under half of them, and the cause for the rest is not known. The sample table contains under 300,000 clones; only one count was recorded for just under 90% of them. The ten largest clonotypes hold about 4% of the sample. Input material: peripheral blood. The receptors originated from a woman between 40 and 55 years old with acute or convalescent COVID-19.

This chain links TRBV27 with TRBJ1-6; possibly TRBD1 for D (5 bases). The V gene's germline CDR1 is MNHEY and CDR2 SMNVEV (reference sequence). V dropped 6 bases and J dropped 5 bases, with 11 bases sitting between them. The CDR3 sequence is 14 residues long. CDR3 DNA sequence: TGTGCCAGCAGGGCCGGACATAATAATTCACCCCTCCACTTT. Its translation is CASRAGHNNSPLHF.

This chain uses TRBV2 with TRBJ1-4, with TRBD1 matching 7 bases. Germline V CDR1 and CDR2: SNHLY, FYNNEI. Unmatched junction bases numbered 5, after V lost 7 bases and J lost 3 bases. The CDR3 has 14 amino acids. In DNA, the CDR3 is TGTGCCAGCATGGAGGGGGCGGCTAATGAAAAACTGTTTTTT. Its protein is CASMEGAANEKLFF.

The rearrangement joins TRBV2 to TRBJ1-2; unclear D gene. This CDR3 has 14 amino acids. The germline V gene has CDR1 SNHLY and CDR2 FYNNEI. Trimming shortened V by 11 bases and J by 4 bases, and 20 bases separated the two germline ends. CDR3 sequence: CAGSRAYSLYGYTF. The CDR3 DNA sequence: TGTGCCGGTTCGCGGGCGTACAGCCTCTATGGCTACACCTTC.

CDR3 coding DNA: TGTGCCAGCAGGCGTACGGGCGACAGGAACACTGAAGCTTTCTTT. Translating gives CASRRTGDRNTEAFF. The genes are TRBV6-5 and TRBJ1-1; TRBD1 is a possible D gene (5 bases). This CDR3 has 15 amino acids. Trimming removed 6 bases at V and 1 base at J, with 15 bases between. Germline V gene sequence: CDR1 MNHEY, CDR2 SVGAGI.

The chain joins TRBV27 to TRBJ1-4; D remains unclear. The V gene's germline CDR1 is MNHEY and CDR2 SMNVEV (reference sequence). V dropped 5 bases and J dropped 4 bases, with 11 bases sitting between them. CDR3 length: 14 residues. CDR3 sequence (DNA): TGTGCCAGCAGTGCCGTCGGTGGTAATGAAAAACTGTTTTTT. Amino acids: CASSAVGGNEKLFF.

The V call is TRBV6-5, the J call TRBJ1-5, with 10 bases lining up with TRBD1. This CDR3 spans 12 amino acids. The germline V gene encodes CDR1 MNHEY and CDR2 SVGAGI. CDR3: CASGQGDQPQHF. CDR3 DNA: TGTGCATCCGGACAGGGGGATCAGCCCCAGCATTTT.

The chain combines TRBV18 with TRBJ1-6; no clear D. In germline, CDR1 is KGHSH, CDR2 LQKENI. Trimming removed 1 base from V and 6 bases from J, with 10 bases in between. This CDR3 is 15 amino acids long. Here the CDR3 DNA reads TGTGCCAGCTCACCACGGTCAGAAGTTAATTCACCCCTCCACTTT. It specifies CASSPRSEVNSPLHF.

The chain uses TRBV3-1 (or the pseudogene TRBV3-2) and TRBJ1-2, with TRBD1 matching 8 bases. The germline V gene encodes CDR1 LGHDT and CDR2 YNNKEL (reference sequence). V was clipped by 1 base and J by 4 bases; unmatched bases: 8. The CDR3 extends over 16 amino acids. This chain's CDR3 is CASSQGGRGLGYGYTF. CDR3 nucleotides: TGTGCCAGCAGCCAAGGGGGCAGGGGGCTTGGCTATGGCTACACCTTC.

The chain has TRBV19 and TRBJ1-1; TRBD1 matches at 10 bases. In germline, CDR1 is LNHDA, CDR2 SQIVND (reference sequence). J gave up 8 bases and V 8 bases, and 26 bases lay outside the gene matches. The length of the CDR3 is 19 residues. The DNA of the CDR3 is TGTGCCAGTGCACCCTTGTCGGGACAGGGGCACAGAGGTGGGCGGGAAGCTTTCTTT. Its translation is CASAPLSGQGHRGGREAFF.

V usage is TRBV10-3 and J usage is TRBJ2-5; D is possibly TRBD2 (5 bases). V was pared by 2 bases and J by 7 bases, with 17 bases between. Germline V gene sequence: CDR1 ENHRY, CDR2 SYGVKD. The CDR3 is 15 amino acids. DNA of the CDR3: TGTGCCATCAGTGAGGGACGGGAACACCTGGGGACCCAGTACTTC. This encodes CAISEGREHLGTQYF.

A word on this clone: Other nucleotide sequences in the sample specify the same CDR3. J is TRBJ1-1 and V is TRBV30; possibly TRBD1 for D (5 bases). The V end was cut by 0 bases, the J end by 11 bases, with 10 bases between. The CDR3 is 11 amino acids. Germline assignment: CDR1 GTSNPN and CDR2 SVGIG (reference sequence). CDR3 in DNA: TGTGCCTGGAGTGTACCAGGGAAGGCTTTCTTT. This translates into CAWSVPGKAFF.